These 3 T cell receptor beta chains were all obtained from the same sample, sequenced in a study of blood T cell repertoires in COVID-19. Here immunoSEQ multiplex PCR was the method, and the copy in TCRdb shows in-frame clones only, minus some. This table holds about 50,000 clones, under 85% found once. The sequencing sample was made of peripheral blood. The source is a man aged 35 to 55 with acute or convalescent COVID-19.

The chain links TRBV30 to TRBJ2-7, with a tentative D call TRBD1 (5 bases). The CDR3 has 11 amino acids. The V and J ends lost 0 bases and 6 bases respectively, with 6 bases between them. Germline assignment: CDR1 GTSNPN and CDR2 SVGIG (reference sequence). This CDR3 is CAWSVGAEQYV. CDR3 coding DNA: TGTGCCTGGAGTGTAGGGGCCGAGCAGTACGTC.

This clone came up a few times. The J gene is TRBJ1-6, the V gene TRBV19, with 8 bases identical to TRBD1. In germline, CDR1 is LNHDA, CDR2 SQIVND (reference sequence). V dropped 0 bases and J dropped 16; count of bases not matched to a gene: 5. This CDR3 contains 13 residues. CDR3 nucleotides: TGTGCCAGTAGTATAGAGCCGGGACAGGATCTCCACTTT. This gives the protein CASSIEPGQDLHF.

This clone appeared once. V usage is TRBV6-5 and J usage is TRBJ1-1, with 9 bases aligning to TRBD1. Germline V lookup: CDR1 MNHEY, CDR2 SVGAGI. V lost 2 bases to trimming and J lost 1 base; unmatched junction nucleotides: 2. The CDR3 length is 15 residues. In nucleotides, the CDR3 is TGTGCCAGCAGTTACGGGACAGGGACGAACACTGAAGCTTTCTTT. Amino acid sequence: CASSYGTGTNTEAFF.